What follows describes a single TCR beta chain. Method: immunoSEQ multiplex PCR; TCRdb's copy keeps in-frame clones and lacks some. The sample yields about 47,000 clones, around 77% seen once. The sample originates from a study of T cell responses to AZD1222 COVID-19 vaccine. The sequence was collected from an adult who received the MenACWY meningococcal vaccine as a control. The sequenced sample was peripheral blood, obtained 28 days after the second dose of the MenACWY control vaccine.

CDR3 residues: CASSQGRLAGGSGEQYV. CDR3 DNA: TGTGCCAGCAGCCAGGGCCGACTAGCGGGGGGATCGGGAGAGCAGTACGTC. The gene calls are TRBV3-1 (or the pseudogene TRBV3-2) and TRBJ2-7; 13 bases match TRBD2. The germline V gene has CDR1 LGHDT and CDR2 YNNKEL (reference sequence). V was pared by 3 bases and J by 7 bases, with 12 bases of the junction left unmatched. CDR3 length: 17 amino acids.